The next 16 T cell receptor beta chains were all read from a single sample in a study of long-term antiretroviral therapy in people with HIV. An immunoSEQ assay, version v3.0, was performed at survey level. Clones were sequenced by immunoSEQ multiplex PCR, and TCRdb holds only the in-frame ones, with some missing. The repertoire includes 15,000 to 20,000 clones, 85% to 90% of them detected once, and about 8.3% sits in the top ten. The source was unsorted PBMCs, collected 4.2 years after starting antiretroviral therapy. The origin of the receptors is a man aged 45-65 years with HIV.

The chain uses TRBV6-4 and TRBJ1-6, with TRBD1 identical over 7 bases. Per germline, CDR1 MRHNA and CDR2 SNTAGT. With 5 bases clipped from V and 3 bases from J, the junction kept 4 bases outside the gene matches. The CDR3 spans 15 residues. As DNA, the CDR3 is TGTGCCAGCAGTCGGGACAGCCACTATAATTCACCCCTCCACTTT. Protein: CASSRDSHYNSPLHF.

This clone was seen just once. This chain connects TRBV10-3 to TRBJ1-1; D is ambiguous. The CDR3 spans 13 residues. The germline V and J ends were trimmed by 2 bases and 1 base, with 5 bases remaining between them. Germline CDR1 and CDR2: ENHRY and SYGVKD. CDR3 in amino acids: CAISEEQNTEAFF. DNA for the CDR3: TGTGCCATCAGTGAGGAACAGAACACTGAAGCTTTCTTT.

The chain is built from TRBV7-3 and TRBJ2-2; 7 nucleotides agree with TRBD1. CDR1 SGHTA and CDR2 FQGTGA come from the germline V gene. The CDR3 contains 16 residues. V was pared by 5 bases and J by 2 bases, with 8 bases of the junction left unmatched. The CDR3 bases are TGTGCCAGCAGCGTACCACAGGGGACCAACACCGGGGAGCTGTTTTTT. This codes for CASSVPQGTNTGELFF. The complete variable domain, with remaining parts taken from reference TRBV7-3 and TRBJ2-2, reads GAGVSQTPSNKVTEKGKYVELRCDPISGHTALYWYRQSLGQGPEFLIYFQGTGAADDSGLPNDRFFAVRPEGSVSTLKIQRTERGDSAVYLCASSVPQGTNTGELFFGEGSRLTVL.

The chain joins TRBV27 to TRBJ2-7, with 9 bases identical to TRBD1. The CDR3 is made up of 15 amino acids. With V trimmed by 4 bases and J by 2 bases, 6 bases remained unmatched. CDR1 is MNHEY and CDR2 is SMNVEV in the germline V gene (reference sequence). CDR3 sequence (DNA): TGTGCCAGCAGTTGGTCCGGGACAGGGCCCTACGAGCAGTACTTC. Translation gives CASSWSGTGPYEQYF.

The chain couples TRBV28 to TRBJ2-7; no clear D gene. Germline V lookup: CDR1 MDHEN, CDR2 SYDVKM. V was trimmed by 2 bases and J by 3 bases, leaving 17 bases between them. The CDR3 sequence is 16 residues long. The CDR3 DNA reads as TGTGCCAGCAGTTTACACAGAACCCAAGCGAGCTACGAGCAGTACTTC. Protein: CASSLHRTQASYEQYF.

The chain links TRBV12-5 to TRBJ2-3, with a weak D call TRBD1 (6 bases). Looked up from germline, CDR1 is LGHNT and CDR2 is FRNRAP. Trimming took off 0 bases at V and 2 bases at J, with 12 bases between the two ends. The CDR3 sequence is 16 residues long. CDR3 amino acids: CASGLVQGFPTDTQYF. The CDR3 DNA reads TGTGCTAGTGGTTTGGTACAGGGATTCCCCACAGATACGCAGTATTTT. Combining the CDR3 with reference TRBV12-5 and TRBJ2-3 gives the whole variable domain DARVTQTPRHKVTEMGQEVTMRCQPILGHNTVFWYRQTMMQGLELLAYFRNRAPLDDSGMPKDRFSAEMPDATLATLKIQPSEPRDSAVYFCASGLVQGFPTDTQYFGPGTRLTVL.

The chain employs TRBV4-3 and TRBJ1-2; D possibly corresponds to TRBD1 (5 bases). Germline CDR1 LGHNA, CDR2 YSLEER. CDR3 length: 15 residues. The V and J ends lost 2 bases and 7 bases respectively, with 17 bases between them. The CDR3 coding sequence is TGCGCCAGCAGCCAAAGAAATGGCCGGGGCCGTGGCTACACCTTC. Translating it yields CASSQRNGRGRGYTF.

The V and J genes are TRBV29-1 and TRBJ1-4; D not certain. The CDR3 runs to 10 residues. Germline V lookup: CDR1 SQVTM, CDR2 ANQGSEA. V lost 7 bases and J lost 6, with 6 bases in between. For the CDR3, the DNA is TGCAGCGGGGGTGATGAAAAACTGTTTTTT. This encodes CSGGDEKLFF.

This chain joins TRBV4-2 and TRBJ2-3, with TRBD2 matching 9 bases. The ends lost 0 bases at V and 4 bases at J; junction bases unmatched: 5. This CDR3 spans 16 amino acids. Per germline, CDR1 LGHNA and CDR2 YNFKEQ. The CDR3 region is CASSQDKGGGADTQYF. In DNA, the CDR3 is TGTGCCAGCAGCCAAGATAAGGGCGGGGGGGCAGATACGCAGTATTTT.

The gene calls are TRBV10-3 and TRBJ2-3; D may be TRBD1 or TRBD2 (6 bases each). The CDR3 is 16 amino acids. Germline V gives CDR1 ENHRY, CDR2 SYGVKD. The ends were cut back, 10 bases at V and 2 bases at J, with 22 bases in the middle. This CDR3 reads CATKGGVGGPTDTQYF. CDR3 bases: TGTGCCACCAAAGGTGGTGTGGGGGGCCCCACAGATACGCAGTATTTT.

This chain joins TRBV5-1 and TRBJ2-6, with 8 bases that match TRBD2. CDR1 is SGHRS, CDR2 YFSETQ, per germline. The CDR3 has 17 residues. V lost 9 bases, J lost 0 bases, and 11 bases stayed unmatched. This chain's CDR3 is CATHSGVSDSGANVLTF. CDR3 sequence (DNA): TGCGCCACTCATAGCGGGGTCTCCGACTCTGGGGCCAACGTCCTGACTTTC.

V and J are TRBV12-5 and TRBJ2-1, with TRBD1 identical over 7 bases. This CDR3 has 15 amino acids. The J segment lost 2 bases and the V segment lost 6 bases, leaving 7 bases of the junction unmatched. CDR1 LGHNT and CDR2 FRNRAP come from the germline V gene. CDR3 sequence: CASGTDRVPYNEQFF. As DNA, the CDR3 is TGTGCTAGTGGAACAGACAGGGTTCCCTACAATGAGCAGTTCTTC.

V gene TRBV11-2 combines with J gene TRBJ2-7; D gene uncertain. Per the germline V gene, CDR1 is SGHAT and CDR2 is FQNNGV. With 1 base removed from V and 1 base from J, the gap between germline ends came to 5 bases. This CDR3 has 13 amino acids. CDR3 sequence: CASSLGVSYEQYF. DNA of the CDR3: TGTGCCAGCAGCTTAGGGGTTTCCTACGAGCAGTACTTC. The full variable domain, with the rest looked up from reference TRBV11-2 and TRBJ2-7, is EAGVAQSPRYKIIEKRQSVAFWCNPISGHATLYWYQQILGQGPKLLIQFQNNGVVDDSQLPKDRFSAERLKGVDSTLKIQPAKLEDSAVYLCASSLGVSYEQYFGPGTRLTVT.

The V call is TRBV18, the J call TRBJ2-7, with 8 bases fitting TRBD2. The CDR3 is 14 residues long. J lost 2 bases, V lost 5 bases, and 5 bases had no gene match. Per germline, CDR1 KGHSH and CDR2 LQKENI. The CDR3, as DNA: TGTGCCAGCTCAGGAGCGGGGGCCGCCTACGAGCAGTACTTC. Amino acids: CASSGAGAAYEQYF.

The chain joins TRBV5-1 to TRBJ2-7; D call uncertain. The CDR3 totals 14 residues. Trimming stripped 2 bases from V and 2 bases from J, with 11 bases between. Looked up from germline, CDR1 is SGHRS and CDR2 is YFSETQ. CDR3 protein: CASSFGPHPYEQYF. DNA for the CDR3: TGCGCCAGCAGCTTTGGGCCCCACCCCTACGAGCAGTACTTC.

CDR3: CASSTGQGNYEQFF. The DNA for the CDR3 is TGTGCCAGTTCTACTGGACAGGGGAATTATGAGCAGTTCTTC. J is TRBJ2-1 and V is TRBV19, with 9 bases that match TRBD1. CDR3 length equals 14 residues. Trimming removed 8 bases from V and 8 bases from J; junction bases left unmatched: 10. Germline CDR1 is LNHDA and CDR2 is SQIVND (reference sequence).